These 10 T cell receptor beta chains came from one sample sequenced in a study of blood T cell repertoires in COVID-19. Assay: immunoSEQ multiplex PCR; the TCRdb copy retains only in-frame clones and omits some. The sample carries 210,000 or so clones, 92% recorded once. The sequenced material came from peripheral blood. Receptor source: a man aged 30 to 39 with acute or convalescent COVID-19.

The chain is built from TRBV18 and TRBJ2-7; tentative D call: TRBD1 (6 bases). The germline V gene has CDR1 KGHSH and CDR2 LQKENI. Trimming stripped 4 bases from V and 1 base from J, with 14 bases between. The length of the CDR3 is 15 residues. For the CDR3, the DNA is TGTGCCAGCTCACACACAGGGATGAATTCCTACGAGCAGTACTTC. This encodes CASSHTGMNSYEQYF. The whole variable domain, remainder taken from reference TRBV18 and TRBJ2-7, is NAGVMQNPRHLVRRRGQEARLRCSPMKGHSHVYWYRQLPEEGLKFMVYLQKENIIDESGMPKERFSAEFPKEGPSILRIQQVVRGDSAAYFCASSHTGMNSYEQYFGPGTRLTVT.

The rearrangement links TRBV7-9 to TRBJ2-4; TRBD2 matches 9 bases. CDR3 length: 15 residues. The germline CDR1 and CDR2 sequences are SEHNR and FQNEAQ (reference sequence). V was clipped by 3 bases and J by 9 bases; unmatched bases: 9. This CDR3 reads CASSLGGTSFVIQYF. As DNA, the CDR3 is TGTGCCAGCAGCTTGGGGGGGACTAGCTTTGTCATTCAGTACTTC.

The chain carries TRBV28 and TRBJ1-6; D not certain. Germline CDR1 MDHEN, CDR2 SYDVKM. V was cut by 3 bases and J by 3 bases, with 6 bases left in between. CDR3 size: 14 residues. The CDR3 DNA is TGTGCCAGCAGTTTTATTCTCTATAATTCACCCCTCCACTTT. It encodes CASSFILYNSPLHF.

In regard to this clone: Other nucleotide sequences from this sample produce the same CDR3. V is TRBV18 and J is TRBJ1-1; D is perhaps TRBD1 (5 bases). Germline V gives CDR1 KGHSH, CDR2 LQKENI. With 6 bases removed from V and 2 bases from J, the gap between germline ends came to 13 bases. This CDR3 is built from 14 residues. CDR3 nucleotide sequence: TGTGCCAGCTCTCCGCTCGGGGGTAACACTGAAGCTTTCTTT. It translates to CASSPLGGNTEAFF.

This chain joins TRBV14 and TRBJ2-3, with 8 bases identical to TRBD2. V was pared by 1 base and J by 7 bases, with 10 bases of the junction left unmatched. The CDR3 covers 16 residues. CDR1 is SGHDN, CDR2 FVKESK, per germline. The CDR3 DNA sequence: TGTGCCAGCAGCCAAGCCAGCGGGGGAAGCCAGTATACGCAGTATTTT. Protein product: CASSQASGGSQYTQYF.

This chain joins TRBV5-1 and TRBJ2-2; the D is unclear. Trimming took off 0 bases at V and 7 bases at J, with 7 bases between the two ends. Looked up from germline, CDR1 is SGHRS and CDR2 is YFSETQ. CDR3 length: 13 amino acids. The CDR3 sequence: CASSLVVFGELFF. The CDR3 DNA sequence: TGCGCCAGCAGCTTGGTAGTTTTCGGGGAGCTGTTTTTT. The full variable domain, rest sourced from reference TRBV5-1 and TRBJ2-2, is KAGVTQTPRYLIKTRGQQVTLSCSPISGHRSVSWYQQTPGQGLQFLFEYFSETQRNKGNFPGRFSGRQFSNSRSEMNVSTLELGDSALYLCASSLVVFGELFFGEGSRLTVL.

The V gene is TRBV5-4, the J gene TRBJ2-6; 9 bases align to TRBD1. Germline assignment: CDR1 SGHNT and CDR2 YYREEE (reference sequence). The CDR3 extends over 15 amino acids. V dropped 5 bases and J dropped 9; count of bases not matched to a gene: 9. The CDR3 bases are TGTGCCAGCAGGGGCCGGGACAGGGAGGTCAACGTCCTGACTTTC. Translation gives CASRGRDREVNVLTF.

The chain is built from TRBV6-6 and TRBJ2-3, with 9 nucleotides matching TRBD2. J lost 4 bases, V lost 2 bases, and 4 bases had no gene match. CDR3 size: 15 residues. Germline lookup yields CDR1 MNHNY and CDR2 SVGAGI (reference sequence). The chain's CDR3 is CASSYRGRGADTQYF. In DNA, the CDR3 is TGTGCCAGCAGTTACCGCGGGAGGGGAGCAGATACGCAGTATTTT.

For the CDR3, the DNA is TGCGCCAGCAGCTTGGGCGGGACAGTGTCCTACGAGCAGTACTTC. Translating gives CASSLGGTVSYEQYF. The chain has TRBV5-1 and TRBJ2-7; TRBD1 might be the D (7 bases). V was clipped by 0 bases and J by 1 base, with 11 bases between them. CDR3 length equals 15 residues. Germline V CDR1 and CDR2: SGHRS, YFSETQ.

The genes are TRBV5-1 and TRBJ2-1, with TRBD2 identical over 11 bases. The CDR3 length is 15 residues. CDR1 and CDR2 from the germline V gene are SGHRS and YFSETQ. V lost 5 bases, J lost 7 bases, and 8 bases stayed unmatched. The DNA for the CDR3 is TGCGCCAGCAGGGAGACTAGCGGGGTTGGTAATGAGCAGTTCTTC. It translates to CASRETSGVGNEQFF.